Below, one TCR beta chain is given with its context. As yet, its antigen is unknown. The CDR3 spans 16 residues. Trimming cost V 6 bases and J 11 bases; bases outside gene matches: 14. Germline-derived CDR1 and CDR2 are SGHDT and YYEEEE. This entry belongs to a study of T cells after yellow fever vaccination. Points from the study as a whole: The appearance of a small share of clonotypes in both CD4 and CD8 compartments was observed.

In making TCR cDNA, 5'RACE template switching added a universal primer site and UMIs to it. Each CDR3 protein is one row after TCRdb ran MiXCR on the 5' RACE reads. The repertoire holds about 550,000 distinct CDR3 sequences, roughly 21% seen once, with about 13% in the top ten. This specimen consisted of PBMCs, obtained 15 days after the yellow fever booster vaccination. This sequence originates from a man between 25 and 39 years old who received the YFV17D yellow fever vaccine. The chain employs TRBV5-6 and TRBJ2-1, with 13 positions matching TRBD2. CDR3 sequence: CASTGYRTSGRLQQFF. Written as DNA, the CDR3 is TGTGCCAGCACAGGGTACCGGACTAGCGGGAGACTGCAGCAGTTCTTC.